This T cell receptor beta chain stems from a study of blood T cell repertoires in COVID-19. Enrollees, about 18 to 95 years old, lived in some 24 US areas. Symptom resolution, clearance, or two negative PCRs marked donors in Cohort 3 as recovered. The CDR3 runs 15 residues. Germline V gene sequence: CDR1 MGHDK, CDR2 SYGVNS. V lost 6 bases to trimming and J lost 1 base, with 13 bases between them. Profiling relied on immunoSEQ multiplex PCR, and the TCRdb table lists in-frame clones only, not all of them. This sample has approximately 170,000 clones, with 75% to 90% found just once. The clonotype was recovered from a woman in her forties or fifties who had recovered from COVID-19. This chain connects TRBV25-1 to TRBJ2-1; tentative D call: TRBD2 (5 bases). Sequenced sample: PBMCs or T cells enriched from blood (not recorded which). The CDR3 here is CASSRGATSYNEQFF. CDR3 sequence (DNA): TGTGCCAGCAGCCGGGGAGCCACTTCCTACAATGAGCAGTTCTTC.